The clone carrying this TCR beta chain was recorded once. Its antigen remains unidentified. The data derive from a study of shared clonotypes between healthy human individuals. Study conclusions and caveats: Estimated clonotype richness was generally higher in naive than memory subsets. It was expected that sequencing depth would affect clonotype sharing among donors. Non-shared clonotypes were found to have lower generation probabilities than the clonotypes that were shared by all four of the sorted-subset donors.

Positively selected for CCR7, the CD45RO-negative cells used as naive CD8 cells excluded terminally differentiated effector memory CD45RA+ cells. Trimming cost V 4 bases and J 2 bases, with 21 bases left between them. CDR1 SEHNR and CDR2 FQNEAQ come from the germline V gene (reference sequence). This CDR3 region has 17 residues. Clones were sequenced by immunoSEQ multiplex PCR, and TCRdb holds only the in-frame ones, with some missing. The repertoire includes nearly 2 million clones, approximately 94% of them detected once, and 1% to 1.5% sits in the top ten. The TCR was taken from a man aged 18 to 30 in good health. The sample taken for sequencing was naive CD8+ T cells sorted from blood. The chain recombines TRBV7-9 with TRBJ2-7, with D possibly TRBD2 on 6 matching bases. Here the CDR3 reads CASSSHLVGTLTYEQYF. The CDR3 DNA reads TGTGCCAGCAGCTCACACCTCGTCGGGACTCTCACCTACGAGCAGTACTTC.